The clone carrying this T cell receptor (beta chain) was recorded many times. Its specificity is not known. Compared with germline, one end of the junction differs, possibly owing to a read error. This specimen comes from a study of post-analysis software for immune sequencing data. Turning to the study itself: Clinical courses comprised relapsing-remitting, secondary progressive and progressive-relapsing multiple sclerosis.

Notes on the study in general: Controls had lower frequencies than patients of about 5 TRBV segments, which included TRBV5-6, TRBV5-1 and TRBV20-1. Controls had significantly higher normalized Chao1 diversity than multiple sclerosis patients.

This CDR3 region has 15 residues. The germline CDR1 and CDR2 sequences are SGHRS and YFSETQ. Included in the TCR beta cDNA libraries were unique molecular identifiers. TCRdb recomputed calls from the PCR reads with MiXCR, one row per CDR3 protein. Of hundreds of thousands of distinct CDR3 sequences in the sample, about 32% are singletons; the top ten hold about 0.5%. The source material was blood. The TCR sequence derives from a girl between 10 and 17 years old with multiple sclerosis. The chain couples TRBV5-1 to TRBJ2-1, with 11 bases that match TRBD2. The DNA for the CDR3 is TGTGCCAGCAGTTTAGCGGGAGGGGCCTACAATGAGCAGTTCTTC. Its protein product is CASSLAGGAYNEQFF. Complete variable domain (other parts from reference TRBV5-1 and TRBJ2-1): KAGVTQTPRYLIKTRGQQVTLSCSPISGHRSVSWYQQTPGQGLQFLFEYFSETQRNKGNFPGRFSGRQFSNSRSEMNVSTLELGDSALYLCASSLAGGAYNEQFFGPGTRLTVL.